The clone carrying this TCR beta chain has a handful of counts. The method was immunoSEQ multiplex PCR; TCRdb's version includes in-frame clones alone and lacks a portion of them. The repertoire holds some 1,300 clones, with 25% as singletons. The data originate from a study of T cells in localized non-small cell lung cancer. Lung tissue at least 2 cm from the tumor margin was confirmed free of atypia. The receptor was derived from a male donor aged 60 or over with stage I lung adenocarcinoma. The sample here was normal lung tissue next to the tumor, taken before any cancer treatment.

The CDR3 nucleotides read TGTGCCAGCAGTCCCGGGACAGGGAAATACGAGCAGTACTTC. Translated, it gives CASSPGTGKYEQYF. The chain is built from TRBV6-8 and TRBJ2-7, with 9 bases that match TRBD1. Germline trimming cut 5 bases from V and 4 bases from J; bases unmatched to any gene: 6. There are 14 residues in the CDR3. The germline V gene encodes CDR1 MNHGY and CDR2 SAAAGT.